The 22 T cell receptor beta chains below were found in one sample sequenced in a study of cytomegalovirus exposure and HLA in healthy donors. In the PCR, 60 Vbeta and 13 Jbeta primers were used. Generated by immunoSEQ multiplex PCR, the TCRdb table keeps only in-frame clones and is missing some. Among about 130,000 clones, about 79% were seen once, and the ten largest hold less than 3.5%. The sequencing sample was made of PBMCs. These receptors were obtained from a man in his fifties in good health and CMV-seronegative.

V gene TRBV5-4 combines with J gene TRBJ1-2; D ambiguous. The germline V gene encodes CDR1 SGHNT and CDR2 YYREEE (reference sequence). The CDR3 extends over 14 amino acids. Deletions cut 2 bases from V and 0 bases from J, with 8 bases between. The CDR3 protein is CASSFEQPNYGYTF. The CDR3 DNA sequence: TGTGCCAGCAGCTTCGAACAGCCTAACTATGGCTACACCTTC. Full variable domain (remainder filled in from reference TRBV5-4 and TRBJ1-2): ETGVTQSPTHLIKTRGQQVTLRCSSQSGHNTVSWYQQALGQGPQFIFQYYREEENGRGNFPPRFSGLQFPNYSSELNVNALELDDSALYLCASSFEQPNYGYTFGSGTRLTVV.

J is TRBJ2-1 and V is TRBV10-3, with 7 bases that match TRBD2. Germline loops: CDR1 ENHRY, CDR2 SYGVKD. This CDR3 spans 14 amino acids. Trimming took 6 bases from V and 2 from J; bases not matched to a gene: 4. The CDR3 DNA reads TGTGCCATCAGGGGGGGGACGGCCTACAATGAGCAGTTCTTC. It encodes CAIRGGTAYNEQFF.

This chain links TRBV6-5 with TRBJ1-1; D gene unclear. CDR1 MNHEY and CDR2 SVGAGI come from the germline V gene. The CDR3 contains 13 residues. V lost 5 bases and J lost 0, with 7 bases in between. The CDR3 is CASSIAVNTEAFF. The CDR3 coding sequence is TGTGCCAGCAGTATAGCGGTGAACACTGAAGCTTTCTTT.

This clone showed up just once. The chain's CDR3 is CASSAPRDTQYF. The CDR3 DNA is TGCGCCAGCAGCGCCCCCAGGGATACGCAGTATTTT. This chain connects TRBV5-1 to TRBJ2-3; D gene uncertain. From germline, CDR1 is SGHRS and CDR2 YFSETQ. CDR3 length: 12 residues. V gave up 4 bases and J gave up 6 bases, with 9 bases separating them.

The CDR3 nucleotides read TGCGCCAGCAGCGTAGGCGGGGCAGGTCCCCTAGAGCAGTACTTC. It encodes CASSVGGAGPLEQYF. The rearrangement joins TRBV4-1 to TRBJ2-7; a possible D gene is TRBD2 (6 bases). Trimming removed 5 bases from V and 7 bases from J, with 21 bases in between. CDR1 and CDR2 from the germline V gene are MGHRA and YSYEKL. This CDR3 contains 15 residues.

J is TRBJ1-2 and V is TRBV4-1; 7 bases agree with TRBD1. V lost 4 bases and J lost 4; bases outside the gene matches: 12. The V gene's germline CDR1 is MGHRA and CDR2 YSYEKL. This CDR3 has 16 residues. The CDR3 DNA reads as TGCGCCAGCAGCCCCAGAGAGGGGGCGTCAGGCTATGGCTACACCTTC. Protein sequence: CASSPREGASGYGYTF.

This chain uses TRBV27 with TRBJ2-1, with 9 bases aligning to TRBD2. CDR3 length equals 13 residues. V dropped 3 bases and J dropped 11; count of bases not matched to a gene: 5. Germline CDR1 is MNHEY and CDR2 is SMNVEV (reference sequence). The CDR3 region is CASSFLAGSQQFF. The DNA of the CDR3 is TGTGCCAGCAGTTTCCTAGCGGGGAGCCAGCAGTTCTTC.

This sequence joins TRBV29-1 and TRBJ1-2; maybe TRBD1 (5 bases). The germline V gene has CDR1 SQVTM and CDR2 ANQGSEA. The CDR3 spans 11 residues. The CDR3 DNA follows: TGCACCGTGGGGGGGGTCTATGGCTACACCTTC. The encoded protein is CTVGGVYGYTF. The full variable domain, with the rest looked up from reference TRBV29-1 and TRBJ1-2, is SAVISQKPSRDICQRGTSLTIQCQVDSQVTMMFWYRQQPGQSLTLIATANQGSEATYESGFVIDKFPISRPNLTFSTLTVSNMSPEDSSIYLCTVGGVYGYTFGSGTRLTVV.

V gene TRBV6-1 combines with J gene TRBJ1-1, with D unclear. Germline CDR1 MNHNS, CDR2 SASEGT. V dropped 3 bases and J dropped 1 base, with 6 bases sitting between them. There are 13 residues in the CDR3. The chain's CDR3 is CASSDQANTEAFF. For the CDR3, the DNA is TGTGCCAGCAGTGATCAGGCGAACACTGAAGCTTTCTTT.

In nucleotides, the CDR3 is TGTGCCAGCCTCGGACAGGCGAACCTCTATGGCTACACCTTC. It encodes CASLGQANLYGYTF. The chain recombines TRBV2 with TRBJ1-2, with TRBD1 identical over 7 bases. The V gene end was trimmed by 8 bases and the J gene end by 4 bases; junction bases not matched to a gene: 10. This CDR3 has 14 residues. Germline assignment: CDR1 SNHLY and CDR2 FYNNEI.

The V call is TRBV4-1, the J call TRBJ2-7, with D maybe TRBD1 (5 bases). Trimming stripped 4 bases from V and 3 bases from J, with 19 bases between. Germline lookup yields CDR1 MGHRA and CDR2 YSYEKL. The CDR3 is 16 residues long. The DNA of the CDR3 is TGCGCCAGCAGCCGGATACAGGTAACCCCCGACTACGAGCAGTACTTC. As protein: CASSRIQVTPDYEQYF.

The V gene is TRBV5-5, the J gene TRBJ1-2; no reliable D call. CDR1 and CDR2 (germline): SGHKS, YYEKEE (reference sequence). The CDR3 covers 14 residues. V lost 2 bases and J 2 bases, leaving 10 bases between the germline ends. The CDR3 spells CASSFYGGNYGYTF. CDR3 bases: TGTGCCAGCAGCTTTTACGGAGGGAACTATGGCTACACCTTC. Complete variable domain (other parts from reference TRBV5-5 and TRBJ1-2): DAGVTQSPTHLIKTRGQQVTLRCSPISGHKSVSWYQQVLGQGPQFIFQYYEKEERGRGNFPDRFSARQFPNYSSELNVNALLLGDSALYLCASSFYGGNYGYTFGSGTRLTVV.

The V and J genes are TRBV30 and TRBJ2-1; D not certain. From germline, CDR1 is GTSNPN and CDR2 SVGIG (reference sequence). V was cut by 0 bases and J by 6 bases, with 9 bases left in between. CDR3 length: 13 amino acids. The CDR3 DNA is TGTGCCTGGAGTGTAACAAAGATCAATGAGCAGTTCTTC. It translates to CAWSVTKINEQFF.

V and J are TRBV5-6 and TRBJ2-1; TRBD1 aligns across 10 bases. The CDR3 spans 15 residues. Germline-derived CDR1 and CDR2 are SGHDT and YYEEEE. V dropped 3 bases and J dropped 3; count of bases not matched to a gene: 3. The CDR3 spells CASSWGDRGYNEQFF. The CDR3 bases are TGTGCCAGCAGCTGGGGGGACAGGGGCTACAATGAGCAGTTCTTC.

The chain uses TRBV27 and TRBJ2-5; 7 bases fit TRBD1. J was trimmed by 3 bases and V by 5 bases; bases with no gene match: 6. Germline V lookup: CDR1 MNHEY, CDR2 SMNVEV (reference sequence). The CDR3 has 14 amino acids. The CDR3 loop reads CASSAWDRKETQYF. The CDR3, as DNA: TGTGCCAGCAGTGCCTGGGACAGAAAAGAGACCCAGTACTTC.

The rearrangement joins TRBV19 to TRBJ1-2; 9 bases align to TRBD1. J lost 2 bases, V lost 4 bases, and 8 bases had no gene match. The CDR3 extends over 16 amino acids. Germline CDR1 reads LNHDA; CDR2 reads SQIVND (reference sequence). CDR3 nucleotide sequence: TGTGCCAGTAGTAACCGGGGGACAGGGAGGAACTATGGCTACACCTTC. Translated, it gives CASSNRGTGRNYGYTF. The full variable domain, completed using reference TRBV19 and TRBJ1-2, is DGGITQSPKYLFRKEGQNVTLSCEQNLNHDAMYWYRQDPGQGLRLIYYSQIVNDFQKGDIAEGYSVSREKKESFPLTVTSAQKNPTAFYLCASSNRGTGRNYGYTFGSGTRLTVV.

This chain uses TRBV7-9 with TRBJ2-2, with TRBD1 identical over 7 bases. V lost 4 bases and J lost 5; bases outside the gene matches: 13. Germline values: CDR1 SEHNR, CDR2 FQNEAQ (reference sequence). This CDR3 comprises 17 residues. In nucleotides, the CDR3 is TGTGCCAGCAGCTCCCTGGGACAGCCAAGCAGGACCGGGGAGCTGTTTTTT. It specifies CASSSLGQPSRTGELFF.

The V gene is TRBV2, the J gene TRBJ1-5; 8 positions agree with TRBD1. The V gene end was trimmed by 7 bases and the J gene end by 6 bases; junction bases not matched to a gene: 5. The germline V gene encodes CDR1 SNHLY and CDR2 FYNNEI. CDR3 length equals 13 residues. This CDR3 is CASMAGGGQPQHF. The CDR3 coding sequence is TGTGCCAGCATGGCAGGGGGCGGTCAGCCCCAGCATTTT.

The rearrangement joins TRBV18 to TRBJ2-7, with a tentative D call TRBD1 (5 bases). This CDR3 is 14 amino acids long. Trimming pared 4 bases from V and 3 bases from J, leaving 13 bases between. Germline lookup yields CDR1 KGHSH and CDR2 LQKENI. Here the CDR3 reads CASSLTDVSYEQYF. CDR3 coding DNA: TGTGCCAGCTCACTGACAGACGTAAGCTACGAGCAGTACTTC.

The rearrangement links TRBV4-1 to TRBJ1-1, with D uncertain. The CDR3 consists of 12 residues. Germline CDR1 MGHRA, CDR2 YSYEKL. V was clipped by 3 bases and J by 2 bases, with 4 bases between them. The CDR3 region is CASSHLNTEAFF. The CDR3 bases are TGCGCCAGCAGCCACTTAAACACTGAAGCTTTCTTT.

The V call is TRBV7-9, the J call TRBJ1-1; D remains ambiguous. The CDR3 contains 17 residues. Trimming pared 7 bases from V and 1 base from J, leaving 22 bases between. Germline CDR1 is SEHNR and CDR2 is FQNEAQ (reference sequence). CDR3: CASTLLTQSARNTEAFF. The CDR3 bases are TGTGCCAGCACCCTACTTACCCAATCTGCGAGGAACACTGAAGCTTTCTTT.

The CDR3: CATSRRGREETQYF. The CDR3 nucleotides read TGTGCCACCAGCAGGAGGGGGCGGGAAGAGACCCAGTACTTC. The chain has TRBV15 and TRBJ2-5, with TRBD1 identical over 7 bases. J lost 3 bases, V lost 3 bases, and 4 bases had no gene match. CDR1 and CDR2 from the germline V gene are LNHNV and YYDKDF (reference sequence). This CDR3 spans 14 amino acids.